This T cell receptor beta chain appears in the sequencing data of a study of blood T cells in healthy people across ages. Study-wide points: Age advanced and TCR beta diversity per million T cells fell, roughly linearly.

A sample-barcoded 5' primer and a J-beta primer mix were used in a second PCR of roughly 6 to 11 cycles. The authors tagged each cDNA molecule using a template-switch adaptor with 12 random nucleotides. TCRdb redid the calling of the 5' RACE reads with MiXCR, one entry per CDR3 protein. The sample includes under 2 million distinct CDR3 sequences, roughly 32% of them seen just once. On this clonotype itself: The antigen is undetermined.

V was shortened by 1 base and J by 15 bases, with 18 bases between the two germline ends. The germline V gene encodes CDR1 SNHLY and CDR2 FYNNEI. CDR3 size: 14 residues. Sequenced sample: blood. V gene TRBV2 combines with J gene TRBJ1-4; possibly TRBD1 for D (6 bases). The sequence came from a woman in her 30s in good health. Here the CDR3 DNA reads TGTGCCAGCAGTGAAGGAACAGGGTTTCGACATTTGTTTTTT. It translates to CASSEGTGFRHLFF.